The 23 T cell receptor beta chains given below trace back to one sample, sequenced in a study of T-cell memory formation after mild COVID-19. A single record per CDR3 protein comes from TCRdb applying MiXCR to the 5' RACE reads. The sample records roughly 130,000 distinct CDR3 sequences, roughly 15% being singletons. Sequencing input: PBMCs or a T cell subset sorted from them (not recorded which). The source is an adult woman who had mild COVID-19 (a few samples of this study predate the infection). Cell type and time point are not known.

This sequence joins TRBV12-3 or TRBV12-4 and TRBJ1-5; possible D gene TRBD1, 5 bases. With 2 bases removed from V and 7 bases from J, the gap between germline ends came to 15 bases. CDR3 length: 15 residues. Here the CDR3 reads CASSLRGIVNQPQHF. The DNA for the CDR3 is TGTGCCAGCAGTTTAAGGGGAATCGTCAACCAGCCCCAGCATTTT.

This chain joins TRBV19 and TRBJ1-1; 8 nucleotides agree with TRBD1. Per the germline V gene, CDR1 is LNHDA and CDR2 is SQIVND (reference sequence). The CDR3 is 14 amino acids. The V segment lost 5 bases and the J segment 5 bases; nucleotides outside the gene matches: 7. The CDR3 DNA reads as TGTGCCAGTAGTCCCCAGGACAGGGCTACTGAAGCTTTCTTT. Amino acids: CASSPQDRATEAFF.

This chain's CDR3 is CASSFVRDSSTDTQYF. In nucleotides, the CDR3 is TGTGCCAGTAGTTTCGTCAGAGACTCTAGCACAGATACGCAGTATTTT. The J gene is TRBJ2-3, the V gene TRBV19; no clear D gene. Germline CDR1 is LNHDA and CDR2 is SQIVND (reference sequence). The ends were cut back, 5 bases at V and 0 bases at J, with 15 bases in the middle. This CDR3 is built from 16 residues.

This chain joins TRBV18 and TRBJ2-7; D is uncertain. The CDR3 loop spans 12 amino acids. With 0 bases removed from V and 9 bases from J, the gap between germline ends came to 9 bases. CDR1 and CDR2 from the germline V gene are KGHSH and LQKENI. The CDR3 nucleotides are TGTGCCAGCTCACCACCCCCGGGCGGGCAGTACTTC. It yields the protein CASSPPPGGQYF.

This clonotype turned up a few times. The V gene is TRBV5-1, the J gene TRBJ1-1; no definite D call. Germline CDR1 SGHRS, CDR2 YFSETQ. This CDR3 has 13 residues. Trimming removed 0 bases from V and 7 bases from J, with 10 bases in between. The CDR3 sequence is CASSLAGPREAFF. CDR3 in DNA: TGCGCCAGCAGCTTGGCCGGGCCCCGTGAAGCTTTCTTT.

This chain joins TRBV7-9 and TRBJ2-7; tentatively, D is TRBD1 or TRBD2 (7 bases each). The V gene's germline CDR1 is SEHNR and CDR2 FQNEAQ (reference sequence). The CDR3 runs to 17 residues. The V and J ends lost 3 bases and 6 bases respectively, with 24 bases between them. CDR3 DNA sequence: TGTGCCAGCAGCTTGGGGACCGGGGGAGGGGGCTTCAGCGAGCAGTACTTC. Encoded protein: CASSLGTGGGGFSEQYF. Filled out from reference TRBV7-9 and TRBJ2-7, the complete variable domain reads DTGVSQNPRHKITKRGQNVTFRCDPISEHNRLYWYRQTLGQGPEFLTYFQNEAQLEKSRLLSDRFSAERPKGSFSTLEIQRTEQGDSAMYLCASSLGTGGGGFSEQYFGPGTRLTVT.

The rearrangement joins TRBV11-3 to TRBJ2-7; no clear D gene. Between the trimmed V and J ends, which lost 5 bases and 2 bases, there was a span of 22 bases. The CDR3 extends over 17 amino acids. CDR1 is SGHNT, CDR2 YENEEA, per germline. The CDR3 DNA follows: TGTGCCAGCAGCGAAACTCAAGGTCTAGAACCCCCCTACGAGCAGTACTTC. Translated, it gives CASSETQGLEPPYEQYF.

This chain links TRBV7-9 with TRBJ2-2; 7 bases fit TRBD2. The J segment lost 9 bases and the V segment lost 4 bases, leaving 14 bases of the junction unmatched. Germline V CDR1 and CDR2: SEHNR, FQNEAQ (reference sequence). The CDR3 covers 16 residues. CDR3 coding DNA: TGTGCCAGCAGCTCCCAGCGGGGAGATAAAGGATGGGAGCTGTTTTTT. It codes for CASSSQRGDKGWELFF.

J is TRBJ2-1 and V is TRBV12-3 or TRBV12-4; TRBD2 might be the D (5 bases). Deletions cut 3 bases from V and 4 bases from J, with 16 bases between. This CDR3 is built from 16 residues. CDR3 DNA: TGTGCCAGCAGTTTCGGAGGAACCGCTGGGTACAATGAGCAGTTCTTC. Protein product: CASSFGGTAGYNEQFF.

The chain links TRBV6-5 to TRBJ1-5; D is unclear. Germline assignment: CDR1 MNHEY and CDR2 SVGAGI. Trimming took off 0 bases at V and 1 base at J, with 4 bases between the two ends. This CDR3 region has 14 residues. CDR3 loop: CASSYSISNQPQHF. CDR3 sequence (DNA): TGTGCCAGCAGTTACTCAATCAGCAATCAGCCCCAGCATTTT.

This sequence joins TRBV12-3 or TRBV12-4 and TRBJ2-1; 8 bases are a match to TRBD2. V shed 5 bases and J 7 bases; nucleotides not matched to a gene: 13. CDR3 length: 16 residues. The CDR3 DNA reads TGTGCCAGCAGTCTACGGATCCGAGCGGGAGTTAATGAGCAGTTCTTC. Amino acid sequence: CASSLRIRAGVNEQFF.

V is TRBV7-9 and J is TRBJ1-6; D is unresolved. The length of the CDR3 is 15 residues. CDR1 and CDR2 from the germline V gene are SEHNR and FQNEAQ (reference sequence). Trimming stripped 4 bases from V and 7 bases from J, with 14 bases between. This CDR3 is CASSSPRTVNSPLHF. CDR3 DNA sequence: TGTGCCAGCAGCTCCCCACGGACGGTGAATTCACCCCTCCACTTT.

The J gene is TRBJ1-1, the V gene TRBV7-9; 7 bases are a match to TRBD1. This CDR3 spans 13 amino acids. The V segment lost 7 bases and the J segment 4 bases; nucleotides outside the gene matches: 6. The germline gives CDR1 SEHNR, CDR2 FQNEAQ (reference sequence). CDR3 DNA: TGTGCCAGCACCTTTCACAGGGGCACTGAAGCTTTCTTT. Encoded protein: CASTFHRGTEAFF.

This clonotype turned up a few times. The chain uses TRBV20-1 and TRBJ1-3, with TRBD1 as a possible D gene (6 bases). Germline lookup yields CDR1 DFQATT and CDR2 SNEGSKA (reference sequence). The CDR3 is made up of 14 amino acids. V lost 2 bases to trimming and J lost 2 bases, with 10 bases between them. The CDR3 DNA reads as TGCAGTGCTAGATTCGGGGGCGCTGGAAACACCATATATTTT. It codes for CSARFGGAGNTIYF.

This clonotype was recorded a few times. This chain joins TRBV5-1 and TRBJ1-2; tentatively, D is TRBD1 (6 bases). The V gene's germline CDR1 is SGHRS and CDR2 YFSETQ. The CDR3 length is 16 residues. With 0 bases removed from V and 2 bases from J, the gap between germline ends came to 14 bases. The CDR3 is CASSLEDRLSNYGYTF. The CDR3 region has the DNA TGCGCCAGCAGCTTGGAGGACAGACTTTCGAACTATGGCTACACCTTC.

V gene TRBV7-8 combines with J gene TRBJ1-1, with D unresolved. The CDR3 contains 14 residues. V lost 7 bases and J lost 4, with 16 bases in between. CDR1 is SGHVS and CDR2 is FQNEAQ in the germline V gene. The CDR3 DNA reads TGTGCCAGCACCACGAATCTCGCGCGCACTGAAGCTTTCTTT. It translates to CASTTNLARTEAFF.

The chain carries TRBV5-1 and TRBJ2-1, with TRBD2 matching 7 bases. After removal of 6 bases from V and 9 bases from J, the junction contained 21 bases not matched to a gene. This CDR3 spans 17 amino acids. Germline-derived CDR1 and CDR2 are SGHRS and YFSETQ. The CDR3 protein is CASTLGVAGPMWSEQFF. The CDR3 DNA sequence: TGCGCCAGCACCCTTGGGGTAGCGGGCCCCATGTGGAGTGAGCAGTTCTTC. Variable domain in full (rest from reference TRBV5-1 and TRBJ2-1): KAGVTQTPRYLIKTRGQQVTLSCSPISGHRSVSWYQQTPGQGLQFLFEYFSETQRNKGNFPGRFSGRQFSNSRSEMNVSTLELGDSALYLCASTLGVAGPMWSEQFFGPGTRLTVL.

The chain is built from TRBV27 and TRBJ2-7, with a possible D match to TRBD1 (5 bases). The CDR3 has 14 residues. V lost 0 bases and J 0 bases, leaving 6 bases between the germline ends. Germline CDR1 reads MNHEY; CDR2 reads SMNVEV (reference sequence). Written as DNA, the CDR3 is TGTGCCAGCAGTTTATCCCAGGGCTCCTACGAGCAGTACTTC. Translating gives CASSLSQGSYEQYF.

This rearrangement joins TRBV9 to TRBJ2-5, with 11 bases identical to TRBD1. With 1 base clipped from V and 9 bases from J, the junction kept 8 bases outside the gene matches. Germline CDR1 SGDLS, CDR2 YYNGEE. The CDR3 is 15 amino acids. The CDR3 DNA sequence: TGTGCCAGCAGCGTAAGCGGGACAGGGGGTCACGCCCAGTACTTC. It is translated as CASSVSGTGGHAQYF.

This clonotype has ten or more counts. This chain links TRBV15 with TRBJ2-7; D might be TRBD2 (5 bases). The CDR3 runs to 14 residues. Germline CDR1 is LNHNV and CDR2 is YYDKDF (reference sequence). Trimming pared 5 bases from V and 0 bases from J, leaving 11 bases between. In DNA form, the CDR3 reads TGTGCCACCAGCCGGCCGGACTCCTCCTACGAGCAGTACTTC. Protein: CATSRPDSSYEQYF. Together with reference TRBV15 and TRBJ2-7, the CDR3 gives the full variable domain: DAMVIQNPRYQVTQFGKPVTLSCSQTLNHNVMYWYQQKSSQAPKLLFHYYDKDFNNEADTPDNFQSRRPNTSFCFLDIRSPGLGDTAMYLCATSRPDSSYEQYFGPGTRLTVT.

This clonotype was picked up a small number of times. The chain joins TRBV11-3 to TRBJ2-7, with D perhaps TRBD1 (6 bases). The length of the CDR3 is 14 residues. Germline V gene data show CDR1 as SGHNT and CDR2 as YENEEA. V shed 5 bases and J shed 2 bases, with 13 bases lying between them. CDR3 nucleotides: TGTGCCAGCAGCCTAAGGACAGCCACCTACGAGCAGTACTTC. It specifies CASSLRTATYEQYF.

The CDR3: CASSLRGAGGAVNYGYTF. As DNA, the CDR3 is TGTGCCAGCAGTTTGCGCGGGGCAGGGGGCGCAGTCAACTATGGCTACACCTTC. V gene TRBV27 combines with J gene TRBJ1-2; 8 bases agree with TRBD1. The germline V gene has CDR1 MNHEY and CDR2 SMNVEV (reference sequence). The CDR3 covers 18 residues. V shed 3 bases and J 2 bases; nucleotides not matched to a gene: 14.

This clonotype occurred a few times. The genes are TRBV27 and TRBJ1-1, with 11 bases that match TRBD1. CDR1 is MNHEY, CDR2 SMNVEV, per germline (reference sequence). V dropped 7 bases and J dropped 4; count of bases not matched to a gene: 14. The CDR3 loop spans 17 amino acids. CDR3 region: CASTWTGGSLFGTEAFF. The CDR3 DNA sequence: TGTGCCAGCACCTGGACAGGGGGCTCCCTTTTTGGCACTGAAGCTTTCTTT.